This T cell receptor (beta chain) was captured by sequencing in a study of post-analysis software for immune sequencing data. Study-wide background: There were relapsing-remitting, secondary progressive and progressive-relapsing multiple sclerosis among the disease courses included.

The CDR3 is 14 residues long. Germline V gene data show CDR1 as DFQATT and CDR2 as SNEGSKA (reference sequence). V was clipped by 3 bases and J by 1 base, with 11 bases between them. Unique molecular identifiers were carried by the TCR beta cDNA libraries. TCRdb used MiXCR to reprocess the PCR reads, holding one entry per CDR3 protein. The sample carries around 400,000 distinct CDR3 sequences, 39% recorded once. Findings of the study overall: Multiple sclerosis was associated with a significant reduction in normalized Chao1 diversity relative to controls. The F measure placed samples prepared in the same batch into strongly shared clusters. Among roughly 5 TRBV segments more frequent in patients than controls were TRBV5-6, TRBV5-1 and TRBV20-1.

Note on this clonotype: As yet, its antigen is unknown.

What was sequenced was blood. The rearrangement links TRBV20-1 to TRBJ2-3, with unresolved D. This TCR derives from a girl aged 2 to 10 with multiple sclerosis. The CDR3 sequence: CSASSRRGTDTQYF. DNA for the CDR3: TGCAGTGCTAGTTCTAGACGGGGCACAGATACGCAGTATTTT.